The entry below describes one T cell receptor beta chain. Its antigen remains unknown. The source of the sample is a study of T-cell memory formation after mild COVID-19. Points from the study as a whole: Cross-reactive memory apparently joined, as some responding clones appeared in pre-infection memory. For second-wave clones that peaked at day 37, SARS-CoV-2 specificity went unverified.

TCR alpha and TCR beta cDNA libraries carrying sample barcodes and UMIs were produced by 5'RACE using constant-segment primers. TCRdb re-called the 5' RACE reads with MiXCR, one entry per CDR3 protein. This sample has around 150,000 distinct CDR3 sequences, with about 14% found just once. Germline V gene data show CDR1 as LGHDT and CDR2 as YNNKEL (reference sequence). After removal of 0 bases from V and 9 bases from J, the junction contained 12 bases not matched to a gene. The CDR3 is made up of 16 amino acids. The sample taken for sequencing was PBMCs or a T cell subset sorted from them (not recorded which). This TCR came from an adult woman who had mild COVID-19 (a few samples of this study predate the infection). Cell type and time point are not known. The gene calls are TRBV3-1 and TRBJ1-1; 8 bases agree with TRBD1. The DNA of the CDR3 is TGTGCCAGCAGCCAAGAGAGATGGCAGGGGGCGAATCAAGCTTTCTTT. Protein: CASSQERWQGANQAFF.